This T cell receptor beta chain was recorded in a study of response to subunit inactivated influenza vaccine. Study observations and caveats: It was suggested by the authors that few new T cells are recruited by each seasonal influenza vaccination.

TCRdb re-called the RT-PCR reads with MiXCR, one entry per CDR3 protein. This sample has over 800,000 distinct CDR3 sequences, with around 20% found just once. This clonotype was counted only a few times. Antigen unknown. CDR1 is LGHNA and CDR2 is YSLEER in the germline V gene. The CDR3 sequence is 15 residues long. With 4 bases removed from V and 2 bases from J, the gap between germline ends came to 14 bases. The rearrangement joins TRBV4-3 to TRBJ1-2, with D perhaps matching TRBD1 (6 bases). This receptor was obtained from a man aged 50 or older who received an inactivated influenza vaccine. Here the sequenced sample was PBMCs from blood, taken 5 days after vaccination. The CDR3 region is CASSPARGANYGYTF. The CDR3 bases are TGCGCCAGCAGCCCCGCTAGGGGGGCCAACTATGGCTACACCTTC.